This TCR beta chain was sequenced for a study of T cell changes during pregnancy in multiple sclerosis (dated by TCRdb to 2018 to 2020). Notes on the research overall: The study looked at changes in the T cell repertoire across pregnancy in women with multiple sclerosis.

About this clone: Its antigen remains unidentified. It has no much larger one-base neighbor in the sample; base qualities were not kept.

To prepare the library, the immunoSEQ multiplex PCR assay was applied. The source is immuneACCESS, and TCRdb retained only in-frame sequences with V and J called. Part of the clones is not carried over; for the studies checked, unresolved V genes explain less than half of this, and the remainder is unexplained. The sample table records approximately 90,000 clones; approximately 90% of these occur just once. The ten most abundant clones make up around 0.93% of the sample. The sequenced sample was peripheral blood, obtained before pregnancy. The sequence was collected from a female donor with multiple sclerosis, enrolled in a pregnancy study.

The CDR3 protein: CASSSPGQLGGNIQYF. The DNA sequence is given as TGTGCCAGCAGCTCACCGGGACAACTAGGGGGAAACATTCAGTACTTC. Rearrangement joined TRBV7-9 to TRBJ2-4, and TRBD1 may be the D gene, going by 6 matching bases. There are 16 amino acids in the CDR3, from cysteine to phenylalanine inclusive. Only the CDR3 DNA is retained, 48 bases long and in frame from the first base. Trimming removed 4 bases from V and 6 bases from J, leaving 19 bases between the germline ends. The germline V gene (reference sequence) specifies SEHNR as CDR1 and FQNEAQ as CDR2.